This passage covers 22 T cell receptor beta chains from one sample sequenced in a study of molecular identifiers for immune sequencing clone quantification. TCRdb reprocessed the PCR reads with MiXCR, giving one entry per CDR3 protein. The table includes a few hundred thousand distinct CDR3 sequences, roughly a fifth detected once. The specimen sequenced was naive CD8+ T cells from blood, with Jurkat cell RNA spiked in. Subset described: FACS-sorted CD8+CD4-CCR7+CD45RA+ naive T cells. Receptors were obtained from a human donor in good health. Some libraries in this study had Jurkat cell RNA spiked in.

To note about this clonotype: A much bigger clone sits one base away, suggesting this may be a read error. This CDR3 fails to terminate in the conserved phenylalanine or tryptophan, so it likely reflects a read error. The chain employs TRBV18 and TRBJ2-7; D is uncertain. The germline V and J ends were trimmed by 6 bases and 5 bases, with 11 bases remaining between them. CDR3 length equals 12 residues. Germline CDR1 is KGHSH and CDR2 is LQKENI. For the CDR3, the DNA is TGTGCCAGCTCGTATAACGTAAACGAGCAGTACTCC. Amino acids: CASSYNVNEQYS.

This clonotype was detected only a few times. The DNA of the CDR3 is TGTGCCAGCAGCCCAGGGGTGGCCATCGTGAATGAGCAGTTCTTC. Protein: CASSPGVAIVNEQFF. This chain connects TRBV5-3 to TRBJ2-1; TRBD1 is a possible D gene (6 bases). TRBV5-3 is given ORF status, its function remaining uncertain. CDR3 size: 15 residues. V dropped 8 bases and J dropped 7 bases, with 22 bases sitting between them.

This clonotype was observed at least ten times. The chain employs TRBV23-1 and TRBJ1-5, with a possible D match to TRBD1 (5 bases). TRBV23-1 is an ORF, and what it does is uncertain. The V and J ends lost 3 bases and 5 bases respectively, with 17 bases between them. The CDR3 extends over 16 amino acids. The CDR3 loop is CASSHPPAGSDQPQHF. The CDR3 bases are TGCGCCAGCAGTCATCCCCCCGCAGGGTCGGATCAGCCCCAGCATTTT.

The rearrangement joins TRBV4-3 to TRBJ2-7; TRBD2 aligns across 11 bases. CDR3 length equals 15 residues. Germline trimming cut 5 bases from V and 5 bases from J; bases unmatched to any gene: 8. Germline CDR1 reads LGHNA; CDR2 reads YSLEER. The CDR3 loop is CASSSSTSGGDEQYF. The DNA for the CDR3 is TGCGCCAGCAGCTCAAGTACTAGCGGGGGTGACGAGCAGTACTTC.

The rearrangement uses TRBV7-9 and TRBJ1-1, with D possibly matching TRBD1 (5 bases). The CDR3 totals 12 residues. V was clipped by 5 bases and J by 6 bases, with 10 bases between them. Looked up from germline, CDR1 is SEHNR and CDR2 is FQNEAQ (reference sequence). As DNA, the CDR3 is TGTGCCAGCAGCGACGGGGGGGCTGAAGCTTTCTTT. It specifies CASSDGGAEAFF.

V usage is TRBV20-1 and J usage is TRBJ2-7; D perhaps matches TRBD1 (6 bases). CDR3 length equals 15 residues. V dropped 0 bases and J dropped 0 bases, with 12 bases sitting between them. Germline V gene data show CDR1 as DFQATT and CDR2 as SNEGSKA (reference sequence). As DNA, the CDR3 is TGCAGTGCTAGAGATCCCGACAGGAGCTCCTACGAGCAGTACTTC. Protein: CSARDPDRSSYEQYF.

This clonotype was recorded at least ten times. The chain is built from TRBV7-9 and TRBJ2-2; no clear D gene. The CDR3 length is 13 residues. Germline CDR1 SEHNR, CDR2 FQNEAQ (reference sequence). Between the trimmed V and J ends, which lost 6 bases and 6 bases, there was a span of 11 bases. The CDR3 sequence is CASSLLGPGELFF. The CDR3 nucleotides read TGTGCCAGCAGTTTATTAGGGCCCGGGGAGCTGTTTTTT.

This clonotype has just one count. V usage is TRBV23-1 and J usage is TRBJ1-5; weak D call: TRBD1 (5 bases). TRBV23-1 belongs to the ORF category, with a function that is uncertain. The CDR3 covers 19 residues. Trimming stripped 1 base from V and 5 bases from J, with 24 bases between. This chain's CDR3 is CASSQFLGLKGPDDQPQHF. CDR3 DNA: TGCGCCAGCAGTCAATTCCTGGGTCTGAAGGGGCCCGACGATCAGCCCCAGCATTTT.

This clonotype was recorded many times. The rearrangement joins TRBV4-2 to TRBJ2-3; no clear D gene. The CDR3 consists of 15 residues. Between the trimmed V and J ends, which lost 0 bases and 4 bases, there was a span of 11 bases. Germline V gene data show CDR1 as LGHNA and CDR2 as YNFKEQ. The CDR3 sequence: CASSQDYTPPDTQYF. The CDR3, as DNA: TGTGCCAGCAGCCAAGATTACACCCCGCCAGATACGCAGTATTTT.

V and J are TRBV19 and TRBJ2-3, with TRBD1 identical over 9 bases. The CDR3 consists of 15 residues. V was clipped by 5 bases and J by 5 bases; unmatched bases: 8. Germline values: CDR1 LNHDA, CDR2 SQIVND (reference sequence). The CDR3, as DNA: TGTGCCAGTAGTCCCCGGACAGGGGCGGGAGATACGCAGTATTTT. This gives the protein CASSPRTGAGDTQYF.

Of note for this clonotype: This may be a read error: a much more frequent sequence differs by one nucleotide. The chain links TRBV5-6 to TRBJ2-3; D is unresolved. This CDR3 is 14 amino acids long. CDR1 and CDR2 (germline): SGHDT, YYEEEE. CDR3 DNA: TGTGCCAGCAGCTTGCCCCCAAGCACAGATATGCAGTATTTT. As protein: CASSLPPSTDMQYF.

This rearrangement joins TRBV3-2 to TRBJ2-3; the table calls TRBD2, which could not be checked here. TRBV3-2 is a listed pseudogene. This CDR3 has 19 amino acids. The CDR3 protein is CASSPRSSGGDLCTDTQYF. The CDR3, as DNA: TGTGCCAGCAGCCCCAGGTCTAGCGGGGGGGACCTTTGCACAGATACGCAGTATTTT.

The sample holds many counts of this clonotype. The chain carries TRBV7-9 and TRBJ2-3, with D perhaps TRBD1 (6 bases). V was shortened by 5 bases and J by 2 bases, with 14 bases between the two germline ends. Germline V gives CDR1 SEHNR, CDR2 FQNEAQ (reference sequence). The CDR3 consists of 15 residues. CDR3 in DNA: TGTGCCAGCAGCCCAGCAGACAGGAACACAGATACGCAGTATTTT. Amino acids: CASSPADRNTDTQYF.

This clonotype was found a few times. The chain combines TRBV24-1 with TRBJ2-2, with a weak D call TRBD2 (5 bases). Germline V CDR1 and CDR2: KGHDR, SFDVKD. This CDR3 is built from 12 residues. V was cut by 7 bases and J by 7 bases, with 9 bases left in between. CDR3: CATRGDDGELFF. The CDR3 coding sequence is TGTGCCACCAGGGGAGACGACGGGGAGCTGTTTTTT.

On this clonotype: A much more abundant neighbour one base away suggests this may be a read error. Lacking the conserved final phenylalanine or tryptophan, this CDR3 likely reflects a read error. The J gene is TRBJ2-7, the V gene TRBV27; 13 nucleotides match TRBD2. J was trimmed by 4 bases and V by 8 bases; bases with no gene match: 2. Per the germline V gene, CDR1 is MNHEY and CDR2 is SMNVEV (reference sequence). The CDR3 sequence is 13 residues long. CDR3: CASGLAGEYEQYL. The CDR3, as DNA: TGTGCCAGCGGACTAGCGGGAGAGTACGAGCAGTACCTC.

The chain links TRBV6-2 or TRBV6-3 to TRBJ1-1; D might be TRBD1 (5 bases). Germline CDR1 MNHEY, CDR2 SVGEGT. The CDR3 length is 16 residues. Between the trimmed V and J ends, which lost 7 bases and 1 base, there was a span of 19 bases. The CDR3 region is CASTMGPHGANTEAFF. The CDR3 DNA follows: TGTGCCAGCACCATGGGGCCCCACGGGGCGAACACTGAAGCTTTCTTT.

A word on this clonotype: A much larger clone differs by one base, so this may be a read error. The chain uses TRBV7-9 and TRBJ2-7, with TRBD2 as a possible D gene (6 bases). The CDR3 spans 13 residues. Trimming removed 5 bases from V and 9 bases from J, with 17 bases in between. CDR1 and CDR2 (germline): SEHNR, FQNEAQ (reference sequence). CDR3 DNA: TGTGCCAGCAGCCCGAGTGGGGGAGGTGGGCAGTACTTC. It specifies CASSPSGGGGQYF.

About this clonotype itself: The junction does not match germline at one end; this may be a read error. The V gene is TRBV7-9, the J gene TRBJ2-5, with TRBD1 as a possible D gene (6 bases). CDR1 SEHNR and CDR2 FQNEAQ come from the germline V gene (reference sequence). This CDR3 comprises 12 residues. CDR3 protein: CASSHREEAQYF. The CDR3 coding sequence is TGTGCCAGCAGCCACAGGGAAGAGGCCCAGTACTTC.

This clonotype showed up many times. The V gene is TRBV5-4, the J gene TRBJ2-3; D unclear. The germline V gene encodes CDR1 SGHNT and CDR2 YYREEE (reference sequence). Trimming left V 4 bases short and J 7 bases short, with 10 bases between. This CDR3 comprises 12 residues. This chain's CDR3 is CASSEGVNTQYF. In DNA form, the CDR3 reads TGTGCCAGCAGCGAAGGCGTGAATACGCAGTATTTT.

A word on this clonotype: A read error is possible here, since a much larger clone lies one base away. J is TRBJ2-4 and V is TRBV7-9; possible D gene TRBD2, 6 bases. Germline V gives CDR1 SEHNR, CDR2 FQNEAQ (reference sequence). The CDR3 loop spans 16 amino acids. V lost 6 bases and J 7 bases, leaving 22 bases between the germline ends. The CDR3 spells CASSPIGRASVNIQYF. CDR3 coding DNA: TGTGCCAGCAGTCCTATCGGTAGGGCTAGCGTGAACATTCAGTACTTC.

In its sample, this clonotype was seen a few times. The rearrangement uses TRBV24-1 and TRBJ1-5; the D gene is possibly TRBD1 (6 bases). The CDR3 sequence is 16 residues long. Trimming stripped 2 bases from V and 3 bases from J, with 13 bases between. The germline V gene encodes CDR1 KGHDR and CDR2 SFDVKD. CDR3 DNA sequence: TGTGCCACCAGTGATTCCAGGACAGTCAACAATCAGCCCCAGCATTTT. Translation: CATSDSRTVNNQPQHF.

This clonotype was seen at least ten times. The V and J genes are TRBV5-4 and TRBJ1-1; D gene ambiguous. With 4 bases removed from V and 1 base from J, the gap between germline ends came to 8 bases. Germline loops: CDR1 SGHNT, CDR2 YYREEE (reference sequence). The CDR3 sequence is 13 residues long. CDR3 in amino acids: CASSRTENTEAFF. DNA of the CDR3: TGTGCCAGCAGCAGGACTGAGAACACTGAAGCTTTCTTT.